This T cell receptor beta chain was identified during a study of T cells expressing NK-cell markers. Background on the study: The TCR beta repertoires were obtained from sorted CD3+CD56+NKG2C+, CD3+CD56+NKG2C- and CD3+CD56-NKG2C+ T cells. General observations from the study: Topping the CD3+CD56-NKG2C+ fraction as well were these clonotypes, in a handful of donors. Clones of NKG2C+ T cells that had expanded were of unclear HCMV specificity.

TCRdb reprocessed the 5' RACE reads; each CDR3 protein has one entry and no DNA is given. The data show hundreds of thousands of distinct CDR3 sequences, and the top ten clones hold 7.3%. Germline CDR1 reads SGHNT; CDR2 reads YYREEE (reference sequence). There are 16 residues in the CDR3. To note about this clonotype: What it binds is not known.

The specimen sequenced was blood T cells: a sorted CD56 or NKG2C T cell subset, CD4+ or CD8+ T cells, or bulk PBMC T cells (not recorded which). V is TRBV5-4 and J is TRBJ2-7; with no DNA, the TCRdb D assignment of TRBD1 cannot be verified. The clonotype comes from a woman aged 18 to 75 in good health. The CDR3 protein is CASSPGGGGTYYEQYF.